The rows below give T cell receptor beta chains drawn from one sample of a study of chemoradiotherapy in HPV16-positive cancers. The data were produced by immunoSEQ multiplex PCR, yet TCRdb's version contains in-frame clones alone and is incomplete. The sample includes about 14,000 clones, approximately 89% seen only once; the top ten take approximately 4.5%. The sample in question was tumor tissue, obtained from a patient who underwent chemoradiotherapy. These receptors were obtained from a human donor with HPV-associated anogenital cancer. CDR3s include the opening cysteine and the closing phenylalanine or tryptophan. Each record gives: clone size, V gene, D gene, J gene, CDR3 protein, CDR3 DNA. The D gene is left open where the match is weak. Clone size appears in some rows only: once, few, many, or a class for an expanded clone.

.,TRBV9,.,TRBJ1-3,CASKESSGNTIYF,TGTGCCAGCAAGGAGAGTTCGGGAAACACCATATATTTT
.,TRBV2,.,TRBJ2-5,CASIPGPTPQETQYF,TGTGCCAGCATCCCGGGACCGACACCCCAAGAGACCCAGTACTTC
.,TRBV5-1,TRBD2,TRBJ2-3,CASSKRLAGGLADTQYF,TGCGCCAGCAGCAAAAGACTAGCGGGAGGGCTTGCGGATACGCAGTATTTT
.,TRBV7-9,.,TRBJ2-2,CASSLLRSSGPRSTGELFF,TGTGCCAGCAGCTTATTGAGGAGTTCCGGGCCCCGTAGCACCGGGGAGCTGTTTTTT
.,TRBV2,TRBD1,TRBJ2-5,CASRSNRDRSFEETQYF,TGTGCCAGCAGGTCGAACCGGGACAGGAGTTTCGAAGAGACCCAGTACTTC
.,TRBV30,.,TRBJ2-1,CAGRMYNEQFF,TGTGCGGGGAGAATGTACAATGAGCAGTTCTTC
.,TRBV14,.,TRBJ2-7,CASGTAGEQYF,TGTGCCAGCGGGACTGCGGGAGAGCAGTACTTC
.,TRBV6-6,TRBD2,TRBJ2-3,CASSFPLAGGTDTQYF,TGTGCCAGCAGTTTCCCTCTAGCGGGAGGCACAGATACGCAGTATTTT
.,TRBV7-9,.,TRBJ2-7,CASSSGLLFVGHEQYF,TGTGCCAGCTCTTCGGGACTCCTCTTTGTCGGCCACGAGCAGTACTTC
once,TRBV5-1,TRBD2,TRBJ2-7,CASSPRPGLAGGYEQYF,TGCGCCAGCAGCCCTCGCCCGGGACTAGCGGGAGGGTACGAGCAGTACTTC
once,TRBV18,TRBD2,TRBJ2-2,CASSPPGIAGRRELFF,TGTGCCAGCTCACCACCCGGGATAGCGGGAAGACGGGAGCTGTTTTTT
.,TRBV19,.,TRBJ2-1,CASSYDSSYNEQFF,TGTGCCAGTAGCTATGACAGCTCCTACAATGAGCAGTTCTTC
.,TRBV4-3,.,TRBJ1-2,CASSQDRRGGYTF,TGCGCCAGCAGCCAAGATCGCCGAGGGGGCTACACCTTC
.,TRBV11-3,.,TRBJ1-1,CASSLGPGGSEAFF,TGTGCCAGCAGCTTAGGTCCGGGAGGCTCTGAAGCTTTCTTT
.,TRBV11-2,.,TRBJ2-2,CASSLGAFVDTGELFF,TGTGCCAGCAGCTTAGGGGCGTTCGTGGACACCGGGGAGCTGTTTTTT
once,TRBV15,TRBD1,TRBJ2-7,CATSRDQGANEQYF,TGTGCCACCAGCAGAGACCAGGGGGCGAACGAGCAGTACTTC
few,TRBV7-9,.,TRBJ2-2,CASGENTGELFF,TGTGCCAGCGGGGAGAACACCGGGGAGCTGTTTTTT
.,TRBV4-1,.,TRBJ2-7,CASSAVLGQGRNYEQYF,TGCGCCAGCAGCGCGGTACTAGGGCAGGGTAGGAACTACGAGCAGTACTTC
.,TRBV7-9,.,TRBJ2-3,CASSLVDTQYF,TGTGCCAGCAGCTTAGTAGATACGCAGTATTTT
.,TRBV11-3,.,TRBJ1-5,CASSPLAGGNQPQHF,TGTGCCAGCAGCCCCTTGGCTGGGGGCAATCAGCCCCAGCATTTT
.,TRBV7-3,.,TRBJ2-3,CASSLDGGDTQYF,TGTGCCAGCAGCTTGGACGGGGGTGATACGCAGTATTTT
.,TRBV2,.,TRBJ1-5,CASSGWYGVSNQPQHF,TGTGCCAGCAGTGGGTGGTACGGGGTTAGCAATCAGCCCCAGCATTTT
few,TRBV5-6,.,TRBJ2-4,CASSLVAGAKNIQYF,TGTGCCAGCAGCTTGGTCGCCGGAGCCAAAAACATTCAGTACTTC
once,TRBV2,.,TRBJ2-5,CASSSLETQYF,TGTGCCAGCAGTAGTCTAGAGACCCAGTACTTC